Listed below are T cell receptor beta chains from one sample, sequenced in a study of type 1 regulatory T cells. Their recognized antigens are unknown. MiXCR, applied by TCRdb to the reads, yields one record per CDR3 protein. The table includes roughly 46,000 distinct CDR3 sequences, over 9% detected once. The sequenced sample was cultured non-Tr1 T cells, either the whole culture or a sorted T cell fraction (not recorded which). Receptors were obtained from a human donor in good health. The CDR3 runs from the conserved cysteine through the conserved F or W. D genes are given only for firm matches. For some rows the clone size is stated as once, few or many, or as a class when expanded; others skip it.

>TRBJ2-4|TRBD2|TRBV30|few
CAWGGGRGNIQYF
TGTGCCTGGGGCGGGGGGCGAGGAAACATTCAGTACTTC
>TRBJ2-5|-|TRBV6-1|-
CASSLAGLETQYF
TGTGCCAGCAGTCTGGCGGGGTTGGAGACCCAGTACTTC
>TRBJ1-2|TRBD1|TRBV7-2|many
CASSLLQGARGYTF
TGTGCCAGCAGCTTGCTTCAGGGGGCGCGAGGCTACACCTTC
>TRBJ1-1|-|TRBV6-2/TRBV6-3|-
CASSQPLMRTEAFF
TGTGCCAGCAGTCAACCTTTAATGAGGACTGAAGCTTTCTTT
>TRBJ2-6|-|TRBV5-1|-
CASSLWVSWIDSGANVLTF
TGCGCCAGCAGCTTGTGGGTATCGTGGATCGACTCTGGGGCCAACGTCCTGACTTTC
>TRBJ1-1|-|TRBV7-2|many
CASSSLRGASTEAFF
TGTGCCAGCAGCTCCCTCAGGGGCGCGAGTACTGAAGCTTTCTTT
>TRBJ2-5|TRBD2|TRBV5-1|many
CASSFLAGAETQYF
TGCGCCAGCAGCTTTCTAGCGGGAGCCGAGACCCAGTACTTC
>TRBJ2-1|-|TRBV5-1|many
CASSMGLIVREYNEQFF
TGCGCCAGCAGCATGGGACTTATAGTGAGGGAATACAATGAGCAGTTCTTC
>TRBJ2-7|TRBD2|TRBV19|many
CASSPNGAGANEQYF
TGTGCCAGTAGTCCCAACGGGGCGGGAGCCAACGAGCAGTACTTC
>TRBJ2-2|-|TRBV19|-
CASSTLTGELFF
TGTGCCAGTAGTACCTTGACCGGGGAGCTGTTTTTT
>TRBJ2-1|TRBD2|TRBV7-9|few
CASSLTASGRMGNEQFF
TGTGCCAGCAGCTTAACGGCTAGCGGGAGGATGGGGAATGAGCAGTTCTTC
>TRBJ2-1|TRBD2|TRBV12-3/TRBV12-4|many
CASSLRLADYNEQFF
TGTGCCAGCAGTTTAAGACTAGCGGACTACAATGAGCAGTTCTTC
>TRBJ2-3|TRBD1|TRBV5-1|many
CASSSTGYTDTQYF
TGCGCCAGCAGTTCGACAGGGTACACAGATACGCAGTATTTT
>TRBJ1-4|-|TRBV5-1|many
CASSLAPGAAQEKLFF
TGCGCCAGCAGCTTGGCCCCGGGGGCTGCGCAAGAAAAACTGTTTTTT
>TRBJ2-1|TRBD2|TRBV30|many
CAATSGTSYNEQFF
TGTGCCGCAACTAGCGGGACCTCCTACAATGAGCAGTTCTTC
>TRBJ2-5|-|TRBV20-1|many
CSVSLGGMGETQYF
TGCAGTGTTAGTCTAGGCGGGATGGGGGAGACCCAGTACTTC
>TRBJ2-1|-|TRBV20-1|many
CSARDLLRTRDYNEQFF
TGCAGTGCTAGAGATCTTTTACGGACGCGCGACTACAATGAGCAGTTCTTC
>TRBJ2-2|TRBD1|TRBV18|many
CASSPRQGSNTGELFF
TGTGCCAGCTCACCGCGACAGGGGTCGAACACCGGGGAGCTGTTTTTT
>TRBJ2-3|-|TRBV5-1|-
CASSFGLGKDTQYF
TGCGCCAGCAGCTTCGGGCTAGGCAAGGATACGCAGTATTTT
>TRBJ1-2|TRBD1|TRBV10-3|many
CATRRQGADGYTF
TGTGCCACCCGAAGACAGGGGGCGGATGGCTACACCTTC
>TRBJ2-2|-|TRBV7-2|many
CASSLVWTSNTGELFF
TGTGCCAGCAGCTTAGTCTGGACGAGTAACACCGGGGAGCTGTTTTTT
>TRBJ2-3|TRBD2|TRBV20-1|few
CSAPGLAGGRLSADTQYF
TGCAGTGCCCCTGGACTAGCGGGAGGAAGACTATCAGCAGATACGCAGTATTTT
>TRBJ2-7|-|TRBV5-1|-
CASSLGPAGSYEQYF
TGCGCCAGCAGCTTGGGGCCAGCAGGCTCCTACGAGCAGTACTTC
>TRBJ2-1|-|TRBV29-1|-
CSVELVSSYNEQFF
TGCAGCGTTGAATTGGTGTCCTCCTACAATGAGCAGTTCTTC
>TRBJ1-6|-|TRBV5-1|few
CASSLRQGSGSPLHF
TGCGCCAGCAGCTTGCGGCAGGGAAGTGGTTCACCCCTCCACTTT
>TRBJ2-3|-|TRBV5-6|-
CASSLKTDLDTQYF
TGTGCCAGCAGCTTGAAAACAGACTTGGATACGCAGTATTTT
>TRBJ2-1|TRBD1|TRBV6-6|medium-sized
CASSPRDRGTYNEQFF
TGTGCCAGCAGTCCCCGGGACAGGGGAACCTACAATGAGCAGTTCTTC
>TRBJ2-1|TRBD1|TRBV9|many
CASSARDRGNEQFF
TGTGCCAGCAGCGCCCGAGACAGGGGAAATGAGCAGTTCTTC
>TRBJ2-3|-|TRBV18|few
CASSRAISSTDTQYF
TGTGCCAGCTCACGGGCCATATCTAGCACAGATACGCAGTATTTT